These 4 T cell receptor beta chains share one sample of origin, sequenced in a study of OX40 agonist ivuxolimab in advanced cancers. Sequenced by immunoSEQ multiplex PCR; TCRdb stores in-frame clones only, minus some. Of tens of thousands of clones listed, roughly 86% are singletons. Sequenced material: CD4+ or CD8+ T cells sorted from blood, taken in a trial of the OX40 agonist ivuxolimab. These receptors came from an adult with an advanced solid tumor such as melanoma, head and neck, liver or kidney cancer.

The chain links TRBV28 to TRBJ2-3; maybe TRBD2 (5 bases). Trimming pared 2 bases from V and 0 bases from J, leaving 9 bases between. CDR3 size: 15 residues. Germline CDR1 is MDHEN and CDR2 is SYDVKM. This chain's CDR3 is CASSLGGPSTDTQYF. Written as DNA, the CDR3 is TGTGCCAGCAGTTTAGGCGGGCCTAGCACAGATACGCAGTATTTT.

The chain combines TRBV4-2 with TRBJ1-1, with D possibly being TRBD1 (5 bases). The CDR3 contains 15 residues. Trimming removed 1 base at V and 5 bases at J, with 14 bases between. CDR1 LGHNA and CDR2 YNFKEQ come from the germline V gene. The CDR3 is CASSQVGRGETEAFF. As DNA, the CDR3 is TGTGCCAGCAGCCAAGTAGGCCGAGGGGAAACTGAAGCTTTCTTT.

This rearrangement joins TRBV5-4 to TRBJ2-3, with 8 nucleotides matching TRBD2. The V and J ends lost 0 bases and 1 base, in that order; junction bases with no gene match: 1. The length of the CDR3 is 15 residues. Germline CDR1 SGHNT, CDR2 YYREEE (reference sequence). The CDR3 bases are TGTGCCAGCAGCTTGGACGGGGGGGGCACAGATACGCAGTATTTT. Protein sequence: CASSLDGGGTDTQYF.

J is TRBJ1-5 and V is TRBV28; TRBD1 matches at 8 bases. V lost 5 bases, J lost 5 bases, and 11 bases stayed unmatched. Germline CDR1 is MDHEN and CDR2 is SYDVKM. This CDR3 spans 16 amino acids. The CDR3 sequence: CASSPRQGPLYQPQHF. In nucleotides, the CDR3 is TGTGCCAGCAGTCCGCGACAGGGGCCCCTATATCAGCCCCAGCATTTT.